The TCR beta chain under discussion was sequenced for a study of shared clonotypes between healthy human individuals. Study overall: Donors, aged 18 to 49, were two women and a few men. Per donor, CD8 memory used one plate, CD8 naive used two, CD4 memory used three and CD4 naive used three.

Genomic DNA belonging to each subset was distributed in equal measure over several immunoSEQ plates. The repertoire was sequenced with immunoSEQ multiplex PCR; TCRdb's copy has only in-frame clones and lacks some. Of more than 500,000 clones listed, approximately 95% are singletons. Positively selected for CCR7, the CD45RO-negative cells used as naive CD8 cells excluded terminally differentiated effector memory CD45RA+ cells. Germline CDR1 MDHEN, CDR2 SYDVKM. After removal of 5 bases from V and 3 bases from J, the junction contained 6 bases not matched to a gene. The CDR3 extends over 16 amino acids.

The genes are TRBV28 and TRBJ2-3, with TRBD2 identical over 12 bases. Sample: naive CD8+ T cells sorted from blood. The receptor was derived from a woman aged 25-40 years in good health. In DNA form, the CDR3 reads TGTGCCAGCAGTAAGACTAGCGGGAGCCAGACAGATACGCAGTATTTT. This encodes CASSKTSGSQTDTQYF.